Reported below is one TCR beta chain. Antigen specificity is unknown. TCRdb analysed the reads with MiXCR anew, one entry per CDR3 protein. The table has just over 450,000 distinct CDR3 sequences, 42% seen once. This sample is part of a study of T cell repertoires in cytomegalovirus infection. Study at large: Recently identified HLA-C-restricted and well-studied HLA-B-restricted CMV epitopes were used. It was the public TCR beta signatures that indicated both CMV infection and matching HLA type. Study conclusions and caveats: What dominated the ex vivo response were HLA-C-restricted CMV-specific TCR beta clonotypes.

The sequence came from a human donor in good health (CMV status not recorded). Some clones in this sample may be carry-over from other donors' samples. The material sequenced was cultured PBMCs, taken from culture after CMV antigen stimulation.

The CDR3 sequence: CAISNHGQWGSYEQYF. CDR3 sequence (DNA): TGTGCCATCAGTAACCACGGACAGTGGGGGTCCTACGAGCAGTACTTC. The chain combines TRBV10-3 with TRBJ2-7, with D possibly TRBD1 on 6 matching bases. Germline V lookup: CDR1 ENHRY, CDR2 SYGVKD. CDR3 size: 16 residues. V gave up 5 bases and J gave up 1 base, with 18 bases separating them.